This TCR beta chain was sequenced during a study of cytomegalovirus exposure and HLA in healthy donors. Notes on this clone: Its antigen remains unidentified.

In the PCR, 60 Vbeta and 13 Jbeta primers were used. Sequenced by immunoSEQ multiplex PCR; TCRdb stores in-frame clones only, minus some. The sample carries more than 95,000 clones, roughly 76% recorded once. General study points: TCR beta chains associated with HLA were, in a later analysis, more clonally expanded than equally common others.

The specimen sequenced was PBMCs. This clonotype was sampled from a woman between 50 and 59 years old in good health and CMV-seronegative.

The CDR3 sequence is CASSVEGASSGNTIYF. Written as DNA, the CDR3 is TGTGCCAGCAGCGTAGAGGGGGCTAGCTCTGGAAACACCATATATTTT. This chain connects TRBV9 to TRBJ1-3, with 7 bases fitting TRBD1. Germline V lookup: CDR1 SGDLS, CDR2 YYNGEE. V gave up 0 bases and J gave up 0 bases; unmatched junction bases: 3. The CDR3 spans 16 residues.